These T cell receptor beta chains were read from a single sample in a study of control samples from healthy donors and cancer patients. This table comes from immunoSEQ multiplex PCR, and its TCRdb copy is limited to in-frame clones, with some not included. Of some 100,000 clones in the sample, around 86% are singletons; the top ten hold about 1.3%. The sequencing input was blood. The receptors derive from a woman aged 50 to 60 in good health. The CDR3 runs from the conserved cysteine through the conserved F or W. Fields, in order: D gene, V gene, J gene, clone size, CDR3 DNA, CDR3 protein. The D gene is left open where the match is weak. Part of the rows lack a size; the others show once, few, many or a class for expanded clones.

D gene: TRBD1
V gene: TRBV7-3
J gene: TRBJ2-1
clone size: .
CDR3 DNA: TGTGCCAGCAGCCTGGGACAGGAGCTCGGTGAGCAGTTCTTC
CDR3 protein: CASSLGQELGEQFF

D gene: .
V gene: TRBV11-3
J gene: TRBJ2-7
clone size: .
CDR3 DNA: TGTGCCAGCAGCTTAGACTCCAACCGGACCGACTACGAGCAGTACTTC
CDR3 protein: CASSLDSNRTDYEQYF

D gene: .
V gene: TRBV12-3/TRBV12-4
J gene: TRBJ2-3
clone size: .
CDR3 DNA: TGTGCCAACAGTTTAAGTCCACTCGATACGCAGTATTTT
CDR3 protein: CANSLSPLDTQYF

D gene: TRBD2
V gene: TRBV28
J gene: TRBJ2-7
clone size: once
CDR3 DNA: TGTGCCAGCAGTTTATCGTCGATGTGGGGACTAGCGGGAGACCCCTCCTACGAGCAGTACTTC
CDR3 protein: CASSLSSMWGLAGDPSYEQYF

D gene: .
V gene: TRBV5-4
J gene: TRBJ1-2
clone size: .
CDR3 DNA: TGTGCCAGCAGCTTGTACGGGGGAGGGGGTGGCTATGGCTACACCTTC
CDR3 protein: CASSLYGGGGGYGYTF

D gene: .
V gene: TRBV5-1
J gene: TRBJ2-5
clone size: .
CDR3 DNA: TGCGCCAGCAGGAAAACAGGGAGTGAGACCCAGTACTTC
CDR3 protein: CASRKTGSETQYF

D gene: TRBD1
V gene: TRBV9
J gene: TRBJ1-1
clone size: .
CDR3 DNA: TGTGCCAGCAGCGGGACAGGGTTGAACACTGAAGCTTTCTTT
CDR3 protein: CASSGTGLNTEAFF

D gene: .
V gene: TRBV9
J gene: TRBJ2-1
clone size: .
CDR3 DNA: TGTGCCAGCAGCCCTAGGGCGGGGCCCAATGAGCAGTTCTTC
CDR3 protein: CASSPRAGPNEQFF

D gene: TRBD1
V gene: TRBV3-1/TRBV3-2
J gene: TRBJ2-6
clone size: .
CDR3 DNA: TGTGCCAGCAGCCAAGAATCCGGGACAGGGGTTACAGTTAGACCCTACTCTGGGGCCAACGTCCTGACTTTC
CDR3 protein: CASSQESGTGVTVRPYSGANVLTF

D gene: .
V gene: TRBV3-1/TRBV3-2
J gene: TRBJ1-2
clone size: .
CDR3 DNA: TGTGCCAGCAGCCTTGGGACTTCTAACTATGGCTACACCTTC
CDR3 protein: CASSLGTSNYGYTF

D gene: .
V gene: TRBV25-1
J gene: TRBJ1-4
clone size: once
CDR3 DNA: TGTGCCAGCAGGGAGTGGGGGATTGGTGAAAAACTGTTTTTT
CDR3 protein: CASREWGIGEKLFF

D gene: .
V gene: TRBV9
J gene: TRBJ1-2
clone size: .
CDR3 DNA: TGTGCCAGCAGCGTAGGGGGGGGCAACTATGGCTACACCTTC
CDR3 protein: CASSVGGGNYGYTF

D gene: TRBD1
V gene: TRBV7-2
J gene: TRBJ1-1
clone size: .
CDR3 DNA: TGTGCCAGCAGCCCACAACAGGGGGCTTTCACTGAAGCTTTCTTT
CDR3 protein: CASSPQQGAFTEAFF

D gene: TRBD1
V gene: TRBV19
J gene: TRBJ1-2
clone size: .
CDR3 DNA: TGTGCCAGTAGTATGGGACAGGGTGCTATGACCTTC
CDR3 protein: CASSMGQGAMTF

D gene: .
V gene: TRBV6-6
J gene: TRBJ2-7
clone size: .
CDR3 DNA: TGTGCCAGCATCGATGACGGACTTGGTAACGAGCAGTACTTC
CDR3 protein: CASIDDGLGNEQYF

D gene: TRBD2
V gene: TRBV18
J gene: TRBJ2-7
clone size: .
CDR3 DNA: TGTGCCAGCTCACCGCGACTAGCGGGAGCAGGGGAGCAGTACTTC
CDR3 protein: CASSPRLAGAGEQYF

D gene: .
V gene: TRBV6-4
J gene: TRBJ1-6
clone size: .
CDR3 DNA: TGTGCCAGCAGTGAGTCGGGGTACGTCAGTTCACCCCTCCACTTT
CDR3 protein: CASSESGYVSSPLHF

D gene: .
V gene: TRBV4-1
J gene: TRBJ1-4
clone size: few
CDR3 DNA: TGCGCCAGCAGCCAACTCTTTGCAACTAATGAAAAACTGTTTTTT
CDR3 protein: CASSQLFATNEKLFF

D gene: .
V gene: TRBV6-5
J gene: TRBJ1-5
clone size: .
CDR3 DNA: TGTGCCAGCAGTTACATTTTCAGGGGAGAGCCCCAGCATTTT
CDR3 protein: CASSYIFRGEPQHF

D gene: TRBD1
V gene: TRBV19
J gene: TRBJ1-6
clone size: few
CDR3 DNA: TGTGCCAGTAGTCCCCCGGGACAGCTAACGAGGACGGCCCTCCACTTT
CDR3 protein: CASSPPGQLTRTALHF

D gene: TRBD1
V gene: TRBV19
J gene: TRBJ1-4
clone size: .
CDR3 DNA: TGTGCCAGTACCTCCGGGACAGGGCATGAAAAACTGTTTTTT
CDR3 protein: CASTSGTGHEKLFF

D gene: .
V gene: TRBV2
J gene: TRBJ1-3
clone size: .
CDR3 DNA: TGTGCCAGCAGGTCGGACATATCTGGAAACACCATATATTTT
CDR3 protein: CASRSDISGNTIYF

D gene: TRBD2
V gene: TRBV7-9
J gene: TRBJ2-2
clone size: .
CDR3 DNA: TGTGCCAGCAGCACCCGACTAGCGGGGAACACCGGGGAGCTGTTTTTT
CDR3 protein: CASSTRLAGNTGELFF

D gene: TRBD1
V gene: TRBV7-9
J gene: TRBJ2-3
clone size: .
CDR3 DNA: TGTGCCAGCAGCCCGCCATCGGGACAGGCGGCGTATACGCAGTATTTT
CDR3 protein: CASSPPSGQAAYTQYF

D gene: TRBD1
V gene: TRBV3-1/TRBV3-2
J gene: TRBJ2-3
clone size: .
CDR3 DNA: TGTGCCAGCAGCCAAGATCGGGACAGGAGGATGTATACGCAGTATTTT
CDR3 protein: CASSQDRDRRMYTQYF